Listed below are T cell receptor beta chains from one sample, sequenced in a study of shared clonotypes between healthy human individuals. TCRdb's table, derived via immunoSEQ multiplex PCR, lists solely in-frame clones and lacks some. The top ten hold 1.5% to 2% of the sample, which has around 1.9 million clones, just under 95% seen once. The source material was naive CD8+ T cells from PBMCs. These receptors all stem from a young man in good health. Some clones in this sample may be carry-over from other donors' samples. The CDR3 runs from the conserved cysteine through the conserved F or W. A D gene is named only where the DNA matches it firmly. Some rows mark clone size as missing; the rest say once, few, many or name a class of expanded clone.

J: TRBJ2-4; V: TRBV5-1; D: TRBD1; size: .; DNA: TGCGCCAGCAGCTTCACCGGGACAGGAGATCAGTACTTC; CDR3: CASSFTGTGDQYF
J: TRBJ1-2; V: TRBV19; D: TRBD1; size: .; DNA: TGTGCCAGTAGTACACGACAGGGGTCCCTTCGTAACTATGGCTACACCTTC; CDR3: CASSTRQGSLRNYGYTF
J: TRBJ2-1; V: TRBV5-1; D: .; size: .; DNA: TGCGCCAGCAGCAACCCAAGAGAGAGTACCTACAATGAGCAGTTCTTC; CDR3: CASSNPRESTYNEQFF
J: TRBJ2-1; V: TRBV7-6; D: .; size: .; DNA: TGTGCCAGCAGCCCCCTTTTCGGGAGCACCAACAATGAGCAGTTCTTC; CDR3: CASSPLFGSTNNEQFF
J: TRBJ2-1; V: TRBV27; D: .; size: .; DNA: TGTGCCAGCAGTTTCGTCGGTTCGGGAAGCGCCTACAATGAGCAGTTCTTC; CDR3: CASSFVGSGSAYNEQFF
J: TRBJ2-1; V: TRBV6-1; D: TRBD2; size: .; DNA: TGTGCCACCCGCGGGAGCTCCTACAATGAGCAGTTCTTC; CDR3: CATRGSSYNEQFF
J: TRBJ2-1; V: TRBV7-3; D: TRBD2; size: .; DNA: TGTGCCAGCAGCTTACTAGCGGCAACCAATGAGCAGTTCTTC; CDR3: CASSLLAATNEQFF
J: TRBJ2-1; V: TRBV9; D: TRBD1; size: .; DNA: TGTGCCAGCAGCGGGACAGGCGGAAGGAATGAGCAGTTCTTC; CDR3: CASSGTGGRNEQFF
J: TRBJ1-1; V: TRBV27; D: .; size: .; DNA: TGTGCCAGCAGCCCCGGCATGGGGGCTCGGACTGAAGCTTTCTTT; CDR3: CASSPGMGARTEAFF
J: TRBJ2-4; V: TRBV19; D: .; size: once; DNA: TGTGCCAGTAGAACTCGGGGAAAAAACATTCAGTACTTC; CDR3: CASRTRGKNIQYF
J: TRBJ2-7; V: TRBV27; D: TRBD2; size: .; DNA: TGTGCCAGCAGTTTGACTAGCGGGACCTCCTACGAGCAGTACTTC; CDR3: CASSLTSGTSYEQYF
J: TRBJ2-1; V: TRBV4-1; D: .; size: .; DNA: TGCGCCAGCACGGCGAAAGATAGCGGCTACAATGAGCAGTTCTTC; CDR3: CASTAKDSGYNEQFF
J: TRBJ1-2; V: TRBV18; D: .; size: .; DNA: TGTGCCAGCTCCCCCGTGAGAGGGACCGATGGCTACACCTTC; CDR3: CASSPVRGTDGYTF
J: TRBJ1-4; V: TRBV28; D: TRBD1; size: .; DNA: TGTGCCAGCAGTGCGACAGGGGGCGAAAAACTGTTTTTT; CDR3: CASSATGGEKLFF
J: TRBJ2-7; V: TRBV11-3; D: TRBD1; size: once; DNA: TGTGCCAGCAGCCTGGGACAGCAGGAGCAGTACTTC; CDR3: CASSLGQQEQYF
J: TRBJ1-3; V: TRBV7-3; D: TRBD1; size: .; DNA: TGTGCCAGCAGCTTACCCAACTCACTAAGGACAGGGGGACTCTCTGGAAACACCATATATTTT; CDR3: CASSLPNSLRTGGLSGNTIYF
J: TRBJ1-1; V: TRBV19; D: .; size: .; DNA: TGTGCCAGCTTACAGGTCCCTGAAGCTTTCTTT; CDR3: CASLQVPEAFF
J: TRBJ2-2; V: TRBV4-1; D: .; size: .; DNA: TGCGCCAGCAGCCAAGACGGCCCAGGGTCCTTTTCGGCCGGGGAGCTGTTTTTT; CDR3: CASSQDGPGSFSAGELFF
J: TRBJ2-7; V: TRBV7-9; D: .; size: .; DNA: TGTGCCAGCAGCTTTCCCCTCCGCACGGTTGGGTCCAGCTCCTACGAGCAGTACTTC; CDR3: CASSFPLRTVGSSSYEQYF
J: TRBJ1-2; V: TRBV9; D: .; size: .; DNA: TGTGCCAGCAGCGGACGGGACACTAACTATGGCTACACCTTC; CDR3: CASSGRDTNYGYTF
J: TRBJ2-7; V: TRBV2; D: .; size: .; DNA: TGTGCCAGCAGTGAAGCGCTGGCAGAAAACAACTACGAGCAGTACTTC; CDR3: CASSEALAENNYEQYF
J: TRBJ1-1; V: TRBV19; D: TRBD1; size: .; DNA: TGTGCCAGTAGTCCAGGGGGTCTAACTGAAGCTTTCTTT; CDR3: CASSPGGLTEAFF
J: TRBJ2-7; V: TRBV5-6; D: TRBD2; size: .; DNA: TGTGCCAGCAGCTTCTGGACTAGCGGCTCCTACGAGCAGTACTTC; CDR3: CASSFWTSGSYEQYF
J: TRBJ2-1; V: TRBV28; D: .; size: .; DNA: TGTGCCAGCAGCAAAAGCAGGGGGAGGGCCGATAATGAGCAGTTCTTC; CDR3: CASSKSRGRADNEQFF
J: TRBJ2-6; V: TRBV15; D: .; size: .; DNA: TGTGCCACCAGCAGAGTATGGGGCATTAGCTCTGGGGCCAACGTCCTGACTTTC; CDR3: CATSRVWGISSGANVLTF
J: TRBJ2-3; V: TRBV11-1; D: .; size: .; DNA: TGTGCCAGCAGCTTTTTAACAGATACGCAGTATTTT; CDR3: CASSFLTDTQYF
J: TRBJ1-2; V: TRBV5-4; D: .; size: .; DNA: TGTGCCAGCAGCCCTCCGGGACACAACTATGGCTACACCTTC; CDR3: CASSPPGHNYGYTF
J: TRBJ2-7; V: TRBV28; D: .; size: once; DNA: TGTGCCAGCTCCTCTAGGGGCTCCTACGAGCAGTACTTC; CDR3: CASSSRGSYEQYF
J: TRBJ2-1; V: TRBV5-1; D: TRBD2; size: .; DNA: TGCGCCAGCAGCTTGGGACTAGCGGGGATCAATGAGCAGTTCTTC; CDR3: CASSLGLAGINEQFF
J: TRBJ2-7; V: TRBV10-2; D: TRBD1; size: .; DNA: TGCGCCAGCTCACAGGGGTTCCGCTACGAGCAGTACTTC; CDR3: CASSQGFRYEQYF
J: TRBJ1-5; V: TRBV19; D: TRBD1; size: .; DNA: TGTGCCAGTAGTCCCCGGACAGGGGGCTTGGGTCAGCCCCAGCATTTT; CDR3: CASSPRTGGLGQPQHF
J: TRBJ1-1; V: TRBV19; D: .; size: .; DNA: TGTGCCAGTACCCATTATATGGGGGGCCGGAACACTGAAGCTTTCTTT; CDR3: CASTHYMGGRNTEAFF